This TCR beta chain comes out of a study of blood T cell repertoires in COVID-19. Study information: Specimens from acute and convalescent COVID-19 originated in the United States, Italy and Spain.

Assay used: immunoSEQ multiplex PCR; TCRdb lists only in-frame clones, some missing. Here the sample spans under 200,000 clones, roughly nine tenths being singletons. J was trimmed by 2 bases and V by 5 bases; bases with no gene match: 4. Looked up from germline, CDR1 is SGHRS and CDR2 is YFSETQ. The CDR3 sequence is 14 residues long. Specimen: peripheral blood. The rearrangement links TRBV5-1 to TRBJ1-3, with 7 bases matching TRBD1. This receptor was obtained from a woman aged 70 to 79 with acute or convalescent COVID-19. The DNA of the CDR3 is TGCGCCAGCAGTCAAACAGGGGCTGGAAACACCATATATTTT. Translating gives CASSQTGAGNTIYF.